This T cell receptor beta chain comes out of a study of PD-1 blockade in classical Hodgkin lymphoma. Findings of the study overall: Newly diagnosed patients were said to have less baseline TCR diversity than healthy donors did.

Time point given: newly diagnosed, previously untreated cHL patient sample. Magnetic negative selection of thawed PBMCs yielded the CD8+ T cells. Produced via immunoSEQ multiplex PCR; TCRdb's table is partial and in-frame only. The data contain roughly 5,000 clones, less than 90% of them singletons. For this clone: What it binds is unknown.

Germline V gene sequence: CDR1 MGHDK, CDR2 SYGVNS. There are 13 residues in the CDR3. Trimming stripped 3 bases from V and 1 base from J, with 5 bases between. The J gene is TRBJ2-3, the V gene TRBV25-1; either TRBD1 or TRBD2 may fit D (5 bases each). This clonotype was obtained from a human donor with classical Hodgkin lymphoma. Sequenced material: CD8+ T cells from blood. CDR3 DNA sequence: TGTGCCAGCAGTGAGGGACGCACAGATACGCAGTATTTT. Its translation is CASSEGRTDTQYF. Based on the CDR3 plus reference TRBV25-1 and TRBJ2-3, the full variable domain is EADIYQTPRYLVIGTGKKITLECSQTMGHDKMYWYQQDPGMELHLIHYSYGVNSTEKGDLSSESTVSRIRTEHFPLTLESARPSHTSQYLCASSEGRTDTQYFGPGTRLTVL.